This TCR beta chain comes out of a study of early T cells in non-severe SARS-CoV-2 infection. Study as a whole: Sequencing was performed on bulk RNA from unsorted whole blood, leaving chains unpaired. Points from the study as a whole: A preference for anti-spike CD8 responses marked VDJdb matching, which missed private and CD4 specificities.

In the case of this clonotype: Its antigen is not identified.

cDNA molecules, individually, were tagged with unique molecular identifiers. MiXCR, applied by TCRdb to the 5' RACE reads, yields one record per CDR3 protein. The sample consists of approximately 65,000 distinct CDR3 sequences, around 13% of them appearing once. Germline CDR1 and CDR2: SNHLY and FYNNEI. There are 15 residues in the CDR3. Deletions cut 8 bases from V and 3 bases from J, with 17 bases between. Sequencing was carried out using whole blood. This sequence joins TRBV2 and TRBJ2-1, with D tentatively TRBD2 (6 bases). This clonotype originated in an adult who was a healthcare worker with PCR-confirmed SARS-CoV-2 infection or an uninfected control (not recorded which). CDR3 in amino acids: CASAPGLDVYNEQFF. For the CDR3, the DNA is TGTGCCAGCGCCCCGGGACTCGATGTCTACAATGAGCAGTTCTTC.